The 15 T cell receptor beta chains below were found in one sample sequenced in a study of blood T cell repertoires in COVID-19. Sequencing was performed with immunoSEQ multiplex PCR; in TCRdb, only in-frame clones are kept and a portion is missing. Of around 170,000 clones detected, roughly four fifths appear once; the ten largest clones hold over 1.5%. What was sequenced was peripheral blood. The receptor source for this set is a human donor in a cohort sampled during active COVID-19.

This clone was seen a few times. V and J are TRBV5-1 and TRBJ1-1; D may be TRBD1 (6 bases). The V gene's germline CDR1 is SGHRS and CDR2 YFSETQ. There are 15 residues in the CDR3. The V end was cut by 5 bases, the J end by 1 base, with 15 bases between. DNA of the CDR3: TGCGCCAGCAGTCGGGACACTGTCGGGAACACTGAAGCTTTCTTT. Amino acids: CASSRDTVGNTEAFF.

CDR3 sequence reads: CASSLGPSGSYEQYF. The CDR3 region has the DNA TGTGCCAGCAGCTTGGGGCCTAGCGGCTCCTACGAGCAGTACTTC. The chain has TRBV5-4 and TRBJ2-7; the match to TRBD2 covers 7 bases. Germline-derived CDR1 and CDR2 are SGHNT and YYREEE (reference sequence). The CDR3 length is 15 residues. J was trimmed by 0 bases and V by 0 bases; bases with no gene match: 3.

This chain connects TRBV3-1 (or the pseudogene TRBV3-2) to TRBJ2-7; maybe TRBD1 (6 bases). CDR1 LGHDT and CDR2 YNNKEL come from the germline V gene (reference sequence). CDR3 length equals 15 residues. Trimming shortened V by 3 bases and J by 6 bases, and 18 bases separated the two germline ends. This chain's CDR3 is CASSHNRARPGEQYF. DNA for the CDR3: TGTGCCAGCAGCCACAACAGGGCTCGTCCCGGCGAGCAGTACTTC.

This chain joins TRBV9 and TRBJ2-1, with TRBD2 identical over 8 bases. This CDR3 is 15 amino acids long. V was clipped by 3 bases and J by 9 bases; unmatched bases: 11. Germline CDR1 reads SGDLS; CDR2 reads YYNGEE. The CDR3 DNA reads TGTGCCAGCAGCGATAGACTAGCGCAGGGGAGTGAGCAGTTCTTC. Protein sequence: CASSDRLAQGSEQFF.

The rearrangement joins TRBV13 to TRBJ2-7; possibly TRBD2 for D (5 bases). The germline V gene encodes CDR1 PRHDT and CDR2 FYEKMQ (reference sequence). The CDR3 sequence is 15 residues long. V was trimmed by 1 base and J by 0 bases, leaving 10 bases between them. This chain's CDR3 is CASSLERGFSYEQYF. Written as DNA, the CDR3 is TGTGCCAGCAGCTTAGAACGGGGATTCTCCTACGAGCAGTACTTC. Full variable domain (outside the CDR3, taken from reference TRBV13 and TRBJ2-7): AAGVIQSPRHLIKEKRETATLKCYPIPRHDTVYWYQQGPGQDPQFLISFYEKMQSDKGSIPDRFSAQQFSDYHSELNMSSLELGDSALYFCASSLERGFSYEQYFGPGTRLTVT.

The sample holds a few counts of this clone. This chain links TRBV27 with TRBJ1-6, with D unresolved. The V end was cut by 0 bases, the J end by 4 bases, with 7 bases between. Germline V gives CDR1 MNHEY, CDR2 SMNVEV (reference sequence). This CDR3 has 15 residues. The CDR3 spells CASSLSAGYNSPLHF. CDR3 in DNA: TGTGCCAGCAGTTTATCTGCAGGTTATAATTCACCCCTCCACTTT.

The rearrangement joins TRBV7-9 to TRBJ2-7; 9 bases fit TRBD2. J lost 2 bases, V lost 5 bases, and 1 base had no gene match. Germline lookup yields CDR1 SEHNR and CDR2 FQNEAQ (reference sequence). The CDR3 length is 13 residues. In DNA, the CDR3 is TGTGCCAGCAGCCCTAGCGGGACCTACGAGCAGTACTTC. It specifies CASSPSGTYEQYF.

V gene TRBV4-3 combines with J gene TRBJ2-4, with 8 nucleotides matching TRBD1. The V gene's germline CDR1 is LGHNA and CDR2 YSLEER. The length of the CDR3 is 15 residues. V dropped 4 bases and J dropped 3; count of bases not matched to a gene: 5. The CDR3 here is CASSLDRVGKNIQYF. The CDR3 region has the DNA TGCGCCAGCAGCCTGGACAGGGTTGGCAAAAACATTCAGTACTTC.

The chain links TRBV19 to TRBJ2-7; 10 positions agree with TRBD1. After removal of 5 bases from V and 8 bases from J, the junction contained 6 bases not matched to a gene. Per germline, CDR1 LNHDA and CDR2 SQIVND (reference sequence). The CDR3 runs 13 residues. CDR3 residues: CASSPGTGDKQYF. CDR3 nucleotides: TGTGCCAGTAGTCCAGGGACAGGGGACAAGCAGTACTTC.

In DNA form, the CDR3 reads TGTGCCAGCAGTGACTCGGGCAGGGGATCGGGTAATGAGCAGTTCTTC. This gives the protein CASSDSGRGSGNEQFF. The V gene is TRBV6-4, the J gene TRBJ2-1; tentative D call: TRBD1 (6 bases). Germline V gene lookup returns CDR1 MRHNA and CDR2 SNTAGT. The germline V and J ends were trimmed by 0 bases and 7 bases, with 16 bases remaining between them. The length of the CDR3 is 16 residues.

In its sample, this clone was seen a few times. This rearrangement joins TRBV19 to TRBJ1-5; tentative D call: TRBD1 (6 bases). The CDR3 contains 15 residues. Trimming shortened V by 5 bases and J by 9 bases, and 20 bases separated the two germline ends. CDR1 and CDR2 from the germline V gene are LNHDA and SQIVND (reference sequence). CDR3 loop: CASSDDFSVGGPQHF. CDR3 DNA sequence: TGTGCCAGTAGTGATGACTTTTCCGTAGGGGGGCCCCAGCATTTT.

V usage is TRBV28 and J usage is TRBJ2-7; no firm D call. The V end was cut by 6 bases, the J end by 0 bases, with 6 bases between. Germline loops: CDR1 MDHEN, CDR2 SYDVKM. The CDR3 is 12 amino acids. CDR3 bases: TGTGCCAGCAGGACTTACTCCTACGAGCAGTACTTC. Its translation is CASRTYSYEQYF.

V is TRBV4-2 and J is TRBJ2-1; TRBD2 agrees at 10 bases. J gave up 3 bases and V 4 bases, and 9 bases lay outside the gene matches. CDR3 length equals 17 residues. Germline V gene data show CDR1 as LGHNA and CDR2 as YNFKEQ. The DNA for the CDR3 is TGTGCCAGCAGCCCCCAAGGTAGGACTAGCGGCTACAATGAGCAGTTCTTC. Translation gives CASSPQGRTSGYNEQFF.

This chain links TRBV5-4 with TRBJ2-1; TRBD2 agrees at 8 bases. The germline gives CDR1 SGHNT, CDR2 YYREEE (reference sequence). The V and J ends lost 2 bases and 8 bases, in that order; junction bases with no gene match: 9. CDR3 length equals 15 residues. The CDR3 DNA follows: TGTGCCAGCAGCTTCACCTGGAGCGGGAGAGATGAGCAGTTCTTC. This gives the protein CASSFTWSGRDEQFF.

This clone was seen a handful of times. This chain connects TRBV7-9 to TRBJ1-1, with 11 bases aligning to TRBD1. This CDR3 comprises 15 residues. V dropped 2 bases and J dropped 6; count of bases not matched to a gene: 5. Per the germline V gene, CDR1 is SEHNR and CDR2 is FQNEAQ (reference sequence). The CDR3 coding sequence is TGTGCCAGCAGCTTACGGACAGGGGGCGCACCTGAAGCTTTCTTT. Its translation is CASSLRTGGAPEAFF.